These 20 T cell receptor beta chains came from one sample sequenced in a study of CXCR3-negative and CXCR3-positive naive CD8 T cells. In preparing the TRB cDNA libraries, 5' RACE with UMI labels was used. Each CDR3 protein gets one entry in TCRdb, which reprocessed the 5' RACE reads and gives no DNA. This sample carries about 94,000 distinct CDR3 sequences, with 0.53% going to the ten biggest clones. Study-level points and caveats: TRB CDR3s of CXCR3-positive naive cells were more hydrophobic than those of CXCR3-negative naive cells.

Antigens for these TCRs are unknown. The specimen sequenced was naive CXCR3+ CD8+ T cells from blood. Subset defined: CD45RO-CCR7+CD27+CD95- naive CD8+ T cells expressing CXCR3 (TNR3+). These receptors all come from a human donor in good health. Some clones in this sample may be carry-over from other donors' samples.

The chain carries TRBV6-2 or TRBV6-3 and TRBJ2-1. The CDR3 length is 12 residues. Looked up from germline, CDR1 is MNHEY and CDR2 is SVGEGT. CDR3: CASSYLMNEQFF.

This rearrangement joins TRBV6-4 to TRBJ2-7; TCRdb returns TRBD1, unconfirmable since there is no DNA. CDR3 size: 12 residues. Germline assignment: CDR1 MRHNA and CDR2 SNTAGT. CDR3 protein: CARKGDRCEQYF.

The CDR3 protein is CATSTEKDRGDSPLHF. V usage is TRBV15 and J usage is TRBJ1-6; the TRBD1 assignment by TCRdb is unverifiable without DNA. Germline V lookup: CDR1 LNHNV, CDR2 YYDKDF (reference sequence). CDR3 length: 16 residues.

The chain has TRBV15 and TRBJ2-1. Germline V CDR1 and CDR2: LNHNV, YYDKDF (reference sequence). This CDR3 has 15 residues. This CDR3 reads CATSRDRGSYNEQFF.

CDR3 loop: CASSLGPRGDEQYF. This rearrangement joins TRBV5-1 to TRBJ2-7; TCRdb indicates TRBD1, and absent DNA this call remains unverified. CDR3 length: 14 residues. CDR1 is SGHRS, CDR2 YFSETQ, per germline. Filled out from reference TRBV5-1 and TRBJ2-7, the complete variable domain reads KAGVTQTPRYLIKTRGQQVTLSCSPISGHRSVSWYQQTPGQGLQFLFEYFSETQRNKGNFPGRFSGRQFSNSRSEMNVSTLELGDSALYLCASSLGPRGDEQYFGPGTRLTVT.

CDR3: CVSSLVTDNEQFF. The chain has TRBV5-1 and TRBJ2-1. Germline V CDR1 and CDR2: SGHRS, YFSETQ. CDR3 length: 13 amino acids.

J is TRBJ2-3 and V is TRBV20-1; lacking DNA, the TRBD1 call made by TCRdb goes unchecked. The length of the CDR3 is 16 residues. Germline CDR1 is DFQATT and CDR2 is SNEGSKA (reference sequence). The CDR3 is CSAPSGTGGMTDTQYF.

The V call is TRBV21-1, the J call TRBJ2-7. TRBV21-1 is tagged as a pseudogene. The CDR3 covers 13 residues. The CDR3 loop reads CASIQDRSYEQYF.

The chain joins TRBV12-3 or TRBV12-4 to TRBJ2-7. CDR3 length equals 14 residues. CDR3 residues: CASSLVGSAYEQYF.

The rearrangement joins TRBV6-6 to TRBJ2-7; TCRdb's D call, TRBD1, is unchecked because there is no DNA. Germline values: CDR1 MNHNY, CDR2 SVGAGI (reference sequence). CDR3 length equals 12 residues. CDR3 in amino acids: CASRDGRDEQYF.

The chain uses TRBV12-3 or TRBV12-4 and TRBJ1-4; the TCRdb D gene call, TRBD1, has no DNA to confirm it. This CDR3 comprises 16 residues. Here the CDR3 reads CASSLQTGAENEKLFF.

This CDR3 is CAIRATGSSYEQYF. This chain links TRBV10-3 with TRBJ2-7; TCRdb gives TRBD1 as the D gene, but with no DNA this cannot be confirmed. CDR3 size: 14 residues. The germline V gene encodes CDR1 ENHRY and CDR2 SYGVKD.

This sequence joins TRBV6-6 and TRBJ2-1. This CDR3 spans 15 amino acids. Per the germline V gene, CDR1 is MNHNY and CDR2 is SVGAGI (reference sequence). The CDR3 sequence is CASSEDISSYNEQFF.

The V and J genes are TRBV27 and TRBJ1-5; TCRdb designates TRBD1, a call that cannot be tested without DNA. CDR1 is MNHEY, CDR2 SMNVEV, per germline (reference sequence). CDR3 length: 13 residues. CDR3 loop: CASSPGQGQPQHF.

The chain carries TRBV28 and TRBJ2-7; the TCRdb call, TRBD1, lacks DNA for checking. This CDR3 is 16 amino acids long. Germline values: CDR1 MDHEN, CDR2 SYDVKM. The CDR3 sequence is CASSLGFGTGTYEQYF.

The chain combines TRBV20-1 with TRBJ2-1; TCRdb gives TRBD1 as the D gene, but with no DNA this cannot be confirmed. CDR3 length: 15 residues. Germline CDR1 reads DFQATT; CDR2 reads SNEGSKA (reference sequence). The CDR3 sequence: CSAKSYLTGGSEQFF.

The V call is TRBV5-1, the J call TRBJ2-5; the TCRdb D gene call, TRBD2, has no DNA to confirm it. The CDR3 totals 13 residues. Germline loops: CDR1 SGHRS, CDR2 YFSETQ. Here the CDR3 reads CASVAGHQETQYF.

The chain couples TRBV5-1 to TRBJ2-5; TCRdb lists TRBD1, though no DNA is available to test this call. The CDR3 runs to 14 residues. Germline V gene sequence: CDR1 SGHRS, CDR2 YFSETQ. CDR3 in amino acids: CASSLGQGEETQYF.

The chain joins TRBV5-5 to TRBJ2-7; absent DNA, TCRdb's TRBD1 call cannot be checked. Germline CDR1 and CDR2: SGHKS and YYEKEE (reference sequence). The CDR3 extends over 14 amino acids. This CDR3 is CASSLGPGMAEQYF. Together with reference TRBV5-5 and TRBJ2-7, the CDR3 gives the full variable domain: DAGVTQSPTHLIKTRGQQVTLRCSPISGHKSVSWYQQVLGQGPQFIFQYYEKEERGRGNFPDRFSARQFPNYSSELNVNALLLGDSALYLCASSLGPGMAEQYFGPGTRLTVT.

This chain joins TRBV11-2 and TRBJ2-1; TCRdb gives TRBD2 as the D gene, but with no DNA this cannot be confirmed. Germline loops: CDR1 SGHAT, CDR2 FQNNGV. The CDR3 is 15 residues long. CDR3 in amino acids: CASAPGLAADNEQFF.